The subject of this entry is one T cell receptor (beta chain). There are a few counts of this clonotype. Its antigen has not been determined. Base quality data are lacking; no much larger clone is found one base away. This entry belongs to a study of identical twins (dated by TCRdb to about 2016). Background on the whole study: To test whether fetal clonotypes persist, this study deep-sequenced TCR alpha and beta repertoires from monozygotic twins, from unrelated adults of various ages, and from cord blood. To rule out contamination, the twin experiments were replicated at different times with different library preparation protocols.

The CDR3 starts with the cysteine, ends with the phenylalanine, and has 13 residues. The DNA shown is the 39-base CDR3, in frame from base 1. V ends up 6 bases short and J 4 bases short, with an unmatched junction base count of 3. For CDR1 and CDR2, the germline V gene (reference sequence) lists DFQATT and SNEGSKA. Library preparation was by 5' RACE. TCRdb shows the sequencer as Illumina HiSeq 2000. Template switching introduced a universal primer binding site; the final cDNA contained a unique molecular identifier, enabling accurate counting of TCR cDNA molecules. First-strand cDNA for TCR alpha and beta chains was synthesized from specific primers in the conserved constant-segment region. To control for contamination, every cDNA library carried two barcodes: a SMART-Mk sample barcode plus Illumina barcodes. TruSeq adapter sequences, together with Illumina sample barcodes, were added in two successive PCR steps. The TCR alpha and beta cDNA libraries were sequenced on the Illumina HiSeq platform using custom primers. In the paper's pipeline: MiGEC was used to process raw reads and extract unique molecular identifiers, and MiXCR was used to find CDR3 positions. For each individual, recombination models were inferred using an EM algorithm with the repgenHMM and IGoR tools. Shared clonotype analysis was performed with the tcR package in R, normalizing sharing by the product of cloneset sizes. Out-of-frame nonproductive sequences were analyzed to study raw recombination free of thymic and clonal selection effects. TCRdb ran its own pipeline on the public reads, namely fastp trimming at Q25 and MiXCR clone calling, and kept in-frame beta chains. All rows with the same CDR3 protein become a single entry with the most common DNA and genes. The V and J calls and clone size are TCRdb's, not the authors'. The sample table lists around 470,000 distinct CDR3 sequences, approximately 15% of them with a count of one. About 0.52% of the sample comes from the top ten.

Study-wide findings and limitations: Compared with coincidental sharing between unrelated individuals, out-of-frame TCR alpha sequences shared between twins had an excess of sequences with low generation probability. Abundant cord blood beta clonotypes had fewer insertions, young adult naive repertoires showed a similar but weaker trend, and memory repertoires showed no such trend. The excess sharing between twins in beta out-of-frame sequences was weaker because fewer shared sequences reduced the signal-to-noise ratio. Because the same donors could not be followed over many years, conclusions were based on cross-sectional statistical analysis. Recombination models systematically underestimated out-of-frame TCR alpha sharing in monozygotic twins but agreed with sharing between unrelated individuals. Zero-insertion analyses could be partly confounded by invariant T cells such as MAIT and iNKT, though diverse VJ usage argued against such confounding for most clonotypes.

Every donor was a healthy Caucasian. The twin cohort consisted of three pairs of female monozygotic twins, all aged roughly 18 to 30 years. CD4+ and CD8+ T cell populations were isolated with positive isolation kits from Invitrogen. These data were likewise used in another study, on yellow fever vaccine responses in identical twins. In that second paper, the authors write: According to the authors, the vaccine-induced T cell response in identical twins seemed to be partly convergent and partly specific to each individual. Focusing on identical twins, the study followed the T cell clones that responded to the vaccine, and did so with precision.

The sequence joins TRBV20-1 to TRBJ2-1; 10 bases in the middle match TRBD2. Sequencing was done on a sample of CD4+ T cells sorted from blood. The receptor was isolated from a woman under 30 in good health. The DNA sequence reads TGCAGTGCGACTAGCGGGTATTACAATGAGCAGTTCTTC. Protein translation: CSATSGYYNEQFF.